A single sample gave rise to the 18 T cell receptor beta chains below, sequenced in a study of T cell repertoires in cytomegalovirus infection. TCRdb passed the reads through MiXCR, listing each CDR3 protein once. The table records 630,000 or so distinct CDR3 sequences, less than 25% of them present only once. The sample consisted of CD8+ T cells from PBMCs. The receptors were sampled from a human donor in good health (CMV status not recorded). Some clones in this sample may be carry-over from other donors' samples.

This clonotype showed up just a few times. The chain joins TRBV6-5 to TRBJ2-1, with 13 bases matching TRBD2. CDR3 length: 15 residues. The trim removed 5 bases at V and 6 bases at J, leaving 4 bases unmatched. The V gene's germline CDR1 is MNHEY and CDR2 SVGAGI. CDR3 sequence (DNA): TGTGCCAGCAGTGCCGGGACTAGCGGGGCCAATGAGCAGTTCTTC. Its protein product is CASSAGTSGANEQFF.

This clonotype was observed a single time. The CDR3 sequence: CASSLGIGPSYGYTF. In nucleotides, the CDR3 is TGTGCCAGCAGCTTAGGGATAGGGCCCAGCTATGGCTACACCTTC. The V gene is TRBV13, the J gene TRBJ1-2, with unresolved D. V dropped 0 bases and J dropped 4 bases, with 12 bases sitting between them. Germline lookup yields CDR1 PRHDT and CDR2 FYEKMQ (reference sequence). This CDR3 has 15 residues.

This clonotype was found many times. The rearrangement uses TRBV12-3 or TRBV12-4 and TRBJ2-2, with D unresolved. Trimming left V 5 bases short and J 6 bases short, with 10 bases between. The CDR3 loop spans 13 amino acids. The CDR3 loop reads CASSTQAPGELFF. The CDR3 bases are TGTGCCAGCAGTACCCAGGCGCCCGGGGAGCTGTTTTTT.

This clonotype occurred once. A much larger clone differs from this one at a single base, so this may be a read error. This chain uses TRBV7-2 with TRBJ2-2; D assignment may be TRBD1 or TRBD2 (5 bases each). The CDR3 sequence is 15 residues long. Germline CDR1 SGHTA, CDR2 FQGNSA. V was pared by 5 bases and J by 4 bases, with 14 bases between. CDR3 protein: CASSTSGRSTGELFF. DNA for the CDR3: TGTGCCAGCAGCACCTCGGGACGATCCACCGGGGAGCTGTTTTTT.

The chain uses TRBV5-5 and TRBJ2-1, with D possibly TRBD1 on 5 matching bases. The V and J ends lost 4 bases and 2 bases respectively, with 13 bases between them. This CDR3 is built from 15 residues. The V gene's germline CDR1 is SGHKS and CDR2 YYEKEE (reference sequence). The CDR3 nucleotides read TGTGCCAGCAGCATCGACAGAGTACCCTACAATGAGCAGTTCTTC. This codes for CASSIDRVPYNEQFF.

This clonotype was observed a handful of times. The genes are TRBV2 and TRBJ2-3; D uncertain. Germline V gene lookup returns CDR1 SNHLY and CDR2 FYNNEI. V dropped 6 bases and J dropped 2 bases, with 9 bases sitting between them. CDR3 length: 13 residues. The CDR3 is CASRRFYTDTQYF. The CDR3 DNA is TGTGCCAGCAGGCGATTTTACACAGATACGCAGTATTTT. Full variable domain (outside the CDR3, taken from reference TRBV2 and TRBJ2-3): EPEVTQTPSHQVTQMGQEVILRCVPISNHLYFYWYRQILGQKVEFLVSFYNNEISEKSEIFDDQFSVERPDGSNFTLKIRSTKLEDSAMYFCASRRFYTDTQYFGPGTRLTVL.

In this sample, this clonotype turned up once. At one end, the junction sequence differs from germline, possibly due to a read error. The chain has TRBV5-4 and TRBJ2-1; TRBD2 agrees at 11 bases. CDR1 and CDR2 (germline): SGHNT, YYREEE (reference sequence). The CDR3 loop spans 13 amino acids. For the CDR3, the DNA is TGTGTCAGCACTAGCGGGGGCTGGGATGAGCAGTTCTTC. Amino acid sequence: CVSTSGGWDEQFF.

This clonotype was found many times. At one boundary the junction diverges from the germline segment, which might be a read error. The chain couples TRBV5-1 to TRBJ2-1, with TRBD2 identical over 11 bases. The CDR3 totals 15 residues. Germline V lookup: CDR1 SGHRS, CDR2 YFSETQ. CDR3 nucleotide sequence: TGTGCCAGCAGCCTGGGGACTAGCGGCTACAATGAGCAGTTCTTC. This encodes CASSLGTSGYNEQFF.

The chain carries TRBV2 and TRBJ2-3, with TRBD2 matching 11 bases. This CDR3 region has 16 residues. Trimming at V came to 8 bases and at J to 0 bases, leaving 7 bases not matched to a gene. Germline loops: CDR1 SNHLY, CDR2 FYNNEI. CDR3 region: CASCQGLAGSTDTQYF. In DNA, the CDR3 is TGTGCCAGCTGCCAAGGACTAGCGGGTAGCACAGATACGCAGTATTTT.

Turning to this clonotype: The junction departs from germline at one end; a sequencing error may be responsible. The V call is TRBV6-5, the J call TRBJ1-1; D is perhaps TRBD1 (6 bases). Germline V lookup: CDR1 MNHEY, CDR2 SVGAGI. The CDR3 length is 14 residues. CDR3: CASSSPARDTKAFF. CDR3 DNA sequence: TGTGCCAGCAGTTCCCCCGCCAGGGACACTAAAGCTTTCTTT.

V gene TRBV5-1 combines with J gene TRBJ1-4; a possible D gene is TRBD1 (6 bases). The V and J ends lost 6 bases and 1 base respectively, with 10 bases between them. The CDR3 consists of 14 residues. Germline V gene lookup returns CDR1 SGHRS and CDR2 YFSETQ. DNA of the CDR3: TGCGCCAGCAACCCAGGGGAAACTAATGAAAAACTGTTTTTT. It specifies CASNPGETNEKLFF.

In nucleotides, the CDR3 is TGCGCCAGCAGCCAAGTGGACAGACCCACAGATACGCAGTATTTT. Its protein product is CASSQVDRPTDTQYF. The chain has TRBV4-1 and TRBJ2-3; a possible D gene is TRBD1 (6 bases). V was shortened by 1 base and J by 2 bases, with 10 bases between the two germline ends. This CDR3 is 15 amino acids long. Germline CDR1 MGHRA, CDR2 YSYEKL.

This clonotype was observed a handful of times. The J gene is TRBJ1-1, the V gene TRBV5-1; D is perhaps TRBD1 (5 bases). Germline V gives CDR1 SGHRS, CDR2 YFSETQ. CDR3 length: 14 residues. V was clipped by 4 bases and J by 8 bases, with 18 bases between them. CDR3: CASSLPGSRGEAFF. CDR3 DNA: TGCGCCAGCAGCCTCCCGGGGAGTCGGGGCGAAGCTTTCTTT.

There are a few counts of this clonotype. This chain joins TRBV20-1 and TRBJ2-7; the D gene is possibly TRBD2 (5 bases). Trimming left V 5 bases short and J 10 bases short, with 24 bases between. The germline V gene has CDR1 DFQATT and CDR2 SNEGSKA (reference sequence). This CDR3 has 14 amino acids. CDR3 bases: TGCAGTGCTTTCCGGACTGGGAGCGGATTGGACCAGTACTTC. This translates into CSAFRTGSGLDQYF.

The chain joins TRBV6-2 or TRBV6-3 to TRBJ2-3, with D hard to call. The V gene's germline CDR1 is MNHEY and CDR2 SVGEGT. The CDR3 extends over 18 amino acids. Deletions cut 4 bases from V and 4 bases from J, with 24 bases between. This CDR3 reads CASSSLADVARLADTQYF. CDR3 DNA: TGTGCCAGCAGTTCCCTCGCGGACGTTGCGCGTCTCGCAGATACGCAGTATTTT.

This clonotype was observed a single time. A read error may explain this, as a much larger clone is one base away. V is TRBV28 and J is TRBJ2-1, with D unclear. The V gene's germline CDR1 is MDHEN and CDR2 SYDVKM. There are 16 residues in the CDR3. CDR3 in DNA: TGTGCCGGCAGTTTATCCCCCACGACCCCTGGAATCGAGCAGTTCTTC. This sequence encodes CAGSLSPTTPGIEQFF. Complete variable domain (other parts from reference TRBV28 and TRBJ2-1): DVKVTQSSRYLVKRTGEKVFLECVQDMDHENMFWYRQDPGLGLRLIYFSYDVKMKEKGDIPEGYSVSREKKERFSLILESASTNQTSMYLCAGSLSPTTPGIEQFFGPGTRLTVL.

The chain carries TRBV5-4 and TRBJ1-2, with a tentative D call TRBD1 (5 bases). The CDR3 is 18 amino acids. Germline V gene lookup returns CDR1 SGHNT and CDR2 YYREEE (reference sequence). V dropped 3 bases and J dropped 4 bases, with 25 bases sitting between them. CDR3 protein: CASSSADTGGILRYGYTF. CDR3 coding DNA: TGTGCCAGCAGCTCCGCGGACACGGGAGGAATCTTACGCTATGGCTACACCTTC.

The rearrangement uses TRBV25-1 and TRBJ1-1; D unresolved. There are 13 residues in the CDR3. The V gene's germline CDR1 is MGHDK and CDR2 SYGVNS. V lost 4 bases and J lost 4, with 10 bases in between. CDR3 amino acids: CASSVGSGTEAFF. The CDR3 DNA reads TGTGCCAGCAGTGTGGGGAGTGGCACTGAAGCTTTCTTT.